This TCR beta chain was recovered during a study of early T cells in non-severe SARS-CoV-2 infection. Study-level background: Sequenced material consisted of bulk RNA (from unsorted whole blood), and chains were unpaired. Whole-study findings and limits: The VDJdb matching leaned toward anti-spike CD8 responses and overlooked private and CD4 specificities.

The CDR3 is 14 residues long. V lost 5 bases and J 5 bases, leaving 14 bases between the germline ends. Looked up from germline, CDR1 is SGHTA and CDR2 is FQGTGA. Unique molecular identifiers were attached to individual cDNA molecules. TCRdb used MiXCR to reprocess the 5' RACE reads, holding one entry per CDR3 protein. The sample has about 66,000 distinct CDR3 sequences, approximately 9.2% seen once. This clonotype has just a few counts. Its specificity is unknown. Input material: whole blood. This TCR derives from an adult who was a healthcare worker with PCR-confirmed SARS-CoV-2 infection or an uninfected control (not recorded which). V usage is TRBV7-3 and J usage is TRBJ2-3; no definite D call. CDR3 sequence (DNA): TGTGCCAGCAGCCTTCTGCCGATCGGAGATACGCAGTATTTT. Amino acids: CASSLLPIGDTQYF. The entire variable domain, with the rest obtained from reference TRBV7-3 and TRBJ2-3, is as follows: GAGVSQTPSNKVTEKGKYVELRCDPISGHTALYWYRQSLGQGPEFLIYFQGTGAADDSGLPNDRFFAVRPEGSVSTLKIQRTERGDSAVYLCASSLLPIGDTQYFGPGTRLTVL.